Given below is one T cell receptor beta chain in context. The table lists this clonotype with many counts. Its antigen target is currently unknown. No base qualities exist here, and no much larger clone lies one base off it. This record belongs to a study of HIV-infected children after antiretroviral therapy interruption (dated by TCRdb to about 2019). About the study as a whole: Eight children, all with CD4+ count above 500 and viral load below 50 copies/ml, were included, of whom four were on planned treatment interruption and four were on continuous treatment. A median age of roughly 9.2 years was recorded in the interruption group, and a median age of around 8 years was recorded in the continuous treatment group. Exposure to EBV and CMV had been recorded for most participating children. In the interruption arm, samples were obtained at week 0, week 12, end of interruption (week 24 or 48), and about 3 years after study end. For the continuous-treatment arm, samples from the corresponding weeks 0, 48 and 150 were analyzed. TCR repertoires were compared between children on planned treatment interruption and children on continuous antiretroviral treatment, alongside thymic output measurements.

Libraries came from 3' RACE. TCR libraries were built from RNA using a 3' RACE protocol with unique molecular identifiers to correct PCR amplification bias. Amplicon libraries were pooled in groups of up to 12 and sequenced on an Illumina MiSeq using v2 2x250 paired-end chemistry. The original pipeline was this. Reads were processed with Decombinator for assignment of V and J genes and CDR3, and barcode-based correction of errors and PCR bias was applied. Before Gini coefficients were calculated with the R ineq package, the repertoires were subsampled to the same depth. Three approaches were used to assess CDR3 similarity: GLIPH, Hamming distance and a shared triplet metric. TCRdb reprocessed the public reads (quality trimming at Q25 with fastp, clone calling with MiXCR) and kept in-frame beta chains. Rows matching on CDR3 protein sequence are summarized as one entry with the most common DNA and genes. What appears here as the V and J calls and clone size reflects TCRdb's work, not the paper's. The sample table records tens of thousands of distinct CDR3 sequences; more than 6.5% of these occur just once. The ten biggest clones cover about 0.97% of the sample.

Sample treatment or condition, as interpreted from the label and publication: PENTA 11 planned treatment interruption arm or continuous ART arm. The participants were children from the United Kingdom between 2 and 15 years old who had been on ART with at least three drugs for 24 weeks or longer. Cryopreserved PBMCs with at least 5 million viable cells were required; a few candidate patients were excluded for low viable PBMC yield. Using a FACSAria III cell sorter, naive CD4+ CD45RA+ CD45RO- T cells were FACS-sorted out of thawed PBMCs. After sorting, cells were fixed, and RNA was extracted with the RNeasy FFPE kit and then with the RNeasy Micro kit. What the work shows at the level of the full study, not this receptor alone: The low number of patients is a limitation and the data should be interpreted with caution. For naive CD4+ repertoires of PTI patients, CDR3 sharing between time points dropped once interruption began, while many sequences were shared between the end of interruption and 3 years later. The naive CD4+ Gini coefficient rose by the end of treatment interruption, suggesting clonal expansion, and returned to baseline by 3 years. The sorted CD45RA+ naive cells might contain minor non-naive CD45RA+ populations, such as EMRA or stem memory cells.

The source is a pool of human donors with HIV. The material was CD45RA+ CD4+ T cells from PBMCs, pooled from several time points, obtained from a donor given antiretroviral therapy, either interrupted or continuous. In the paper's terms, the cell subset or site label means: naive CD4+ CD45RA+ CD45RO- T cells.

CDR3 region: CSALDRAIYEQYF. The DNA reads TGCAGTGCTTTGGACAGGGCCATCTACGAGCAGTACTTC. Recombination connected TRBV20-1 to TRBJ2-7; 8 nucleotides in the junction match TRBD1. The germline V gene (reference sequence) yields DFQATT for CDR1 and SNEGSKA for CDR2. Compared with germline, V lacks 5 bases and J lacks 3 bases; bases without a gene match: 6. The CDR3 measures 13 amino acids from cysteine to phenylalanine. Only the CDR3 part of the read is kept: 39 bases, read in frame from the first base.